Sequencing of this T cell receptor (beta chain) was carried out in a study of blood T cell repertoires in COVID-19. About the study: Acute and convalescent COVID-19 samples came from the United States, Italy and Spain. PBMCs, B-cell-depleted T cells, or T cells were the source of the cDNA or gDNA that made up the material.

CDR3 length equals 15 residues. As processed by the authors: Estimates of nucleated cell counts were drawn from the amplification of reference gene primers. The assay was immunoSEQ multiplex PCR, and TCRdb's table has in-frame clones only and misses some. V and J calls plus clone size are reproduced from that table; the DNA served to infer D and trimming. The table has some 140,000 clones, roughly 84% seen once. The specimen was peripheral blood. V is TRBV21-1 and J is TRBJ2-7; the table names TRBD1, a call not compared with the DNA. TRBV21-1 is recorded as a pseudogene. The receptor was isolated from a man aged 55-75 years with acute or convalescent COVID-19. Written as DNA, the CDR3 is TGTGCCAGCAGTTACGGACAGGGTGTCTACCACGAGCAGTACTTC. It codes for CASSYGQGVYHEQYF.